This T cell receptor (beta chain) derives from a study of cytotoxic CD8 clonotypes in ibrutinib-treated CLL. The method was immunoSEQ multiplex PCR; TCRdb's version includes in-frame clones alone and lacks a portion of them. The table records 250,000 to 350,000 clones, about 72% of them present only once. The CDR3 totals 15 residues. Germline V gene data show CDR1 as SGHRS and CDR2 as YFSETQ. V shed 2 bases, J shed 2 bases, and the junction held 4 bases outside the gene matches. The sequence was obtained from a human donor with chronic lymphocytic leukemia. The chain recombines TRBV5-1 with TRBJ2-1; 7 bases align to TRBD2. Sequenced here: PBMCs, sampled at disease progression, from a patient treated with ibrutinib. CDR3 nucleotides: TGCGCCAGCAGCTTCTTCAGCGGGGCCTACAATGAGCAGTTCTTC. Its translation is CASSFFSGAYNEQFF.